Reported below is one T cell receptor (beta chain). Trimming stripped 3 bases from V and 0 bases from J, with 6 bases between. Germline-derived CDR1 and CDR2 are MDHEN and SYDVKM. The CDR3 contains 14 residues. The data were taken from a study of PD-L1 blockade in urothelial cancer. Specified time point: pretreatment peripheral blood. Repertoires were generated with immunoSEQ multiplex PCR, while TCRdb's copy carries only in-frame clones and drops some. Altogether just under 65,000 clones are present, about 81% being singletons, with the ten largest covering 1.6%. This material consisted of PBMCs, taken around atezolizumab (anti-PD-L1) treatment. The sequence came from a man aged 65 to 85 with urothelial cancer. The rearrangement uses TRBV28 and TRBJ1-5; D remains unclear. The CDR3 DNA is TGTGCCAGCAGTTTCCCTTATAGCAATCAGCCCCAGCATTTT. Its translation is CASSFPYSNQPQHF. The full variable domain, with the rest looked up from reference TRBV28 and TRBJ1-5, is DVKVTQSSRYLVKRTGEKVFLECVQDMDHENMFWYRQDPGLGLRLIYFSYDVKMKEKGDIPEGYSVSREKKERFSLILESASTNQTSMYLCASSFPYSNQPQHFGDGTRLSIL.